The present TCR beta chain was sequenced within a study of T cell responses to AZD1222 COVID-19 vaccine. CDR3 size: 18 residues. Looked up from germline, CDR1 is LGHNA and CDR2 is YNFKEQ. Between the trimmed V and J ends, which lost 0 bases and 3 bases, there was a span of 20 bases. Assay used: immunoSEQ multiplex PCR; TCRdb lists only in-frame clones, some missing. This sample has more than 85,000 clones, with around 80% found just once. This receptor was taken from an adult in good health. The rearrangement links TRBV4-2 to TRBJ2-5; no firm D call. This material consisted of peripheral blood, taken on day 0 of AZD1222 vaccination. The CDR3 loop reads CASSQDLSVQITKETQYF. The CDR3 coding sequence is TGTGCCAGCAGCCAAGATCTCTCCGTACAAATTACTAAAGAGACCCAGTACTTC.